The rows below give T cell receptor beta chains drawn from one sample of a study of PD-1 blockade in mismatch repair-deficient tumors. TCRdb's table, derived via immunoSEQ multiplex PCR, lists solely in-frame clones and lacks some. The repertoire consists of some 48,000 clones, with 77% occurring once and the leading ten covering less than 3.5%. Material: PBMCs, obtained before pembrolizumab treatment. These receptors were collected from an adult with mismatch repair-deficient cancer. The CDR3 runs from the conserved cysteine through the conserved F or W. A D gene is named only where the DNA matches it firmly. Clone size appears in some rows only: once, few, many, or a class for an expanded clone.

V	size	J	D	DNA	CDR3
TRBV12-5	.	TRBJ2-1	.	TGTGCTAGTGGTTTGCCCCGGGGCATGAGGGGTGAGCAGTTCTTC	CASGLPRGMRGEQFF
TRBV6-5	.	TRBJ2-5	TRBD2	TGTGCCAGCAGCGACTCCAGGCGGGGGAGCGAGACCCAGTACTTC	CASSDSRRGSETQYF
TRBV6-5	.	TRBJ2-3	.	TGTGCCAGCAGTTGGCGATCGGGAGATACGCAGTATTTT	CASSWRSGDTQYF
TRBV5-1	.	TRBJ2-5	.	TGCGCCAGCAGGGTAGGGGTAGCGGAGACCCAGTACTTC	CASRVGVAETQYF
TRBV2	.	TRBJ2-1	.	TGTGCCAGCAGCCCTGTACATGAGCAGTTCTTC	CASSPVHEQFF
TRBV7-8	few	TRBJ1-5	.	TGTGCCAGCAGCTTAGATGGGGTCCCGGGAAGCAATCAGCCCCAGCATTTT	CASSLDGVPGSNQPQHF
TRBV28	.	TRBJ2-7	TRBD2	TGTGCCAGCAGTCCCTCGAATCCGGGAGGGTGGGACGAGCAGTACTTC	CASSPSNPGGWDEQYF
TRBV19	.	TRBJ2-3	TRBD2	TGTGCCAGTAACAGCGGGACTAGCACAGATACGCAGTATTTT	CASNSGTSTDTQYF
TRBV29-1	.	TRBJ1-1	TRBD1	TGCAGCGGCCTAGGACAGGGGAACACTGAAGCTTTCTTT	CSGLGQGNTEAFF
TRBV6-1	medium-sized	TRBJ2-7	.	TGTGCCAGCAGTGAAGGTTTGGGGGAACTCTACGAGCAGTACTTC	CASSEGLGELYEQYF
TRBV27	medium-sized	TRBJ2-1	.	TGTGCCAGCAGTCTAGGGGGCAATGAGCAGTTCTTC	CASSLGGNEQFF
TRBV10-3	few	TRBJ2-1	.	TGTGCAACCGCGGGAGCAGGGGATGAGCAGTTCTTC	CATAGAGDEQFF
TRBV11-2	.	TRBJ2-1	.	TGTGCCAGCAGCCTAGGACTTTCCTACAATGAGCAGTTCTTC	CASSLGLSYNEQFF
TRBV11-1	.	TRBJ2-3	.	TGTGCCAGCAACGACGCCGCTAGCACAGATACGCAGTATTTT	CASNDAASTDTQYF
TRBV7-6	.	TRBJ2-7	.	TGTGCCAGCAGCTCCGGGGATATCGAGCAGTACTTC	CASSSGDIEQYF
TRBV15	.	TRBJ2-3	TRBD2	TGTGCCACCAGAAAGGGAACTAGCGGGAGGCCAGATACGCAGTATTTT	CATRKGTSGRPDTQYF
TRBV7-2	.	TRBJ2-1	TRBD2	TGTGCCAGCAGCTTATTTCTAGCGGGAGTCAATGAGCAGTTCTTC	CASSLFLAGVNEQFF
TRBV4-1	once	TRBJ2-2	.	TGCGCCAGCAGCCAAGAGGGGTTGCGAAACACCGGGGAGCTGTTTTTT	CASSQEGLRNTGELFF
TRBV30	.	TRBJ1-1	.	TGTGCCTGGAGTGTAAAGGGTATCACTGAAGCTTTCTTT	CAWSVKGITEAFF
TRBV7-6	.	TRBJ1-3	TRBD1	TGTGCCAGCAGGCGACAGGGGCCGGGAAACACCATATATTTT	CASRRQGPGNTIYF
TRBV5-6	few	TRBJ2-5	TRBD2	TGTGCCAGCAGCTTGGCGGGACTAGCGGGAGAAGAGACCCAGTACTTC	CASSLAGLAGEETQYF
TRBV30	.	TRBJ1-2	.	TGTGCCTCGACAGTGAACTATGGCTACACCTTC	CASTVNYGYTF
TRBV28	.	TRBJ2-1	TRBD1	TGTGCCAGCAGGCGACAGGGGGTCTACAATGAGCAGTTCTTC	CASRRQGVYNEQFF
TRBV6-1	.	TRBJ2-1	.	TGTGCCAGCAGCTCCGCTCGGGAGCAGTTCTTC	CASSSAREQFF
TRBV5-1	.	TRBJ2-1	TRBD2	TGCGCCAGCCGACTAGCGGGAGCGAACAATGAGCAGTTCTTC	CASRLAGANNEQFF
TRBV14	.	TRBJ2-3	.	TGTGCCAGCAGCCAAGTTCGACGGGGGGATACGCAGTATTTT	CASSQVRRGDTQYF
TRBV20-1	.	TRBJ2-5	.	TGCAGTGAAGGGGGAGAGACCCAGTACTTC	CSEGGETQYF
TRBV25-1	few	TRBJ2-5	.	TGTGCCATACATCCGTCGAGGGAGACCCAGTACTTC	CAIHPSRETQYF
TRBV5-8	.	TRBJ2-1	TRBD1	TGTGCCAGCAGCCGGGACAGGGGTCACTACAATGAGCAGTTCTTC	CASSRDRGHYNEQFF
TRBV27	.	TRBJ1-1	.	TGTGCCAGCAGTTTTGAAGGTCGGACTGAAGCTTTCTTT	CASSFEGRTEAFF
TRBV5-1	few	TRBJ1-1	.	TGCGCCAGCAGCCCCACAGGGTACACTGAAGCTTTCTTT	CASSPTGYTEAFF
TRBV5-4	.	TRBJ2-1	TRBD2	TGTGCCAGCAGCTTGGAGTCGGGGGGCTACAATGAGCAGTTCTTC	CASSLESGGYNEQFF
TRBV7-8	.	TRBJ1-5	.	TGTGCCAGCAGCTCGGGGGACACCTTTCTGCCCCAGCATTTT	CASSSGDTFLPQHF